This TCR beta chain was documented in a study of shared clonotypes between healthy human individuals (TCRdb year 2020). Notes on the research overall: A few men and two women, aged 18 to 49 years, made up the cohort. Per donor, three plates each were used for CD4 naive and CD4 memory, two for CD8 naive, and one for CD8 memory. The study deeply sequenced blood TCR repertoires of about five healthy adults to estimate repertoire size and the extent of clonotype sharing between individuals. Libraries were prepared and TCR repertoires were sequenced by different laboratories using diverse techniques, in order to increase sequencing depth and limit assay-specific biases. Per donor, leukapheresis produced somewhere between about 0.94 and 9 billion PBMCs. Points the paper makes about the study in general: Based on pairwise subsampling, the degree of clonotype sharing among donors was expected to be affected by sequencing depth. Estimated clonotype richness was generally larger for naive than for memory subsets. Higher generation probabilities were observed for clonotypes shared by all four sorted-subset donors than for non-shared clonotypes. Because the study included only a small number of donors, the genetic and exposure-history diversity represented was limited. Sampling was restricted to blood, and TCR repertoires in tissues likely differ from the TCR repertoires found in blood. Rarefaction of sorted-subset datasets indicated incomplete sequencing despite the large sequencing depth. Across four donors, roughly 5.4% of naive CD4, 3.5% of naive CD8, around 2.5% of memory CD4, and approximately 0.4% of memory CD8 clonotypes were shared.

TCR CDR3 regions were amplified from genomic DNA by multiplex PCR using the deep immunoSEQ assay. Extracted genomic DNA from each cell subset was spread evenly across all wells of several immunoSEQ 96-well plates, with each plate serving as a replicate. Each replicate PCR for sorted subsets received around 200 ng genomic DNA, equal to about 29,000 T cell genomes. Purified libraries were measured with a Qubit 3.0 fluorometer, size-checked on a Bioanalyzer 2100, and measured again with the KAPA Library Quantification kit. Every immunoSEQ 96-well plate was sequenced on a separate single-read 150-cycle Illumina NextSeq 550 flow cell. The study's processing was this. Because the immunoSEQ output included only junctional sequences and no quality scores, the filtering could not be the same as the filtering used for full-length reads. To assign V/J genes and CDR3, sequences were annotated against IMGT germline references using PyIR, a Python wrapper for IgBLAST v1.9. Any read was removed if the V/J assignment was weak (E-value above 1e-6), the CDR3 was missing, or the read contained stop codons, out-of-frame junctions, or ambiguous translated residues. V3J clonotypes were defined by identical inferred V gene, J gene, and CDR3 amino acid sequence. To compute the percentage overlap between repertoires, the number of shared unique clonotypes was divided by the size of the smaller repertoire. Repertoire richness was assessed with RTK rarefaction, the Chao1 estimator, and Recon v2.1 estimates of unobserved clonotypes. OLGA was used to compute generation probabilities for all TCRbeta clonotypes that the gDNA method yielded from a handful of donors. TCRdb holds this immuneACCESS table with in-frame rearrangements only. Some clones are missing; in checked studies, unresolved V genes explain under half, and the rest has no known cause. The V and J calls and clone size were taken over from that table, and D and trimming were inferred from the DNA. Recorded for this sample are about 2,200,000 clones; 85% to 95% of them occurred a single time. The ten largest make up more than 1.5% of the sample.

Worth noting for this clone: Its antigen is currently not known. There are no base qualities to consult, and no much larger clone falls within one base.

V is pruned by 8 bases and J by 7 bases, leaving 19 bases of the junction without a gene match. CDR1 SEHNR and CDR2 FQNEAQ were looked up in the germline V gene (reference sequence). The CDR3, cysteine through phenylalanine, is 17 amino acids long. Just CDR3 DNA is preserved here, 51 bases in frame from base 1. CD8 naive samples consisted of CD45RO-negative cells that were positively selected for CCR7, yielding a CD45RA+CCR7+ population without TemRA cells. The donors were healthy, HIV-negative adults with no recently reported acute infections or vaccinations. Every donor was a Caucasian adult residing in Nashville, Tennessee, USA. After blood collection by leukapheresis, PBMCs were isolated using Ficoll-Histopaque density gradient centrifugation and then cryopreserved in the vapor phase of liquid nitrogen. Analytical flow cytometry was used to check the purity and quantity of every magnetically sorted T cell population. Each sorted fraction had its genomic DNA isolated and then quantified by UV absorbance on a Nanodrop 2000c.

The sequence joins TRBV7-9 to TRBJ1-2; TRBD1 fits 10 bases in the junction. The source is a man aged 18 to 35 in good health. Some clones in this sample may be carry-over from other donors' samples. Sequenced material: naive CD8+ T cells from PBMCs. Explained via the paper, the cell subset or site label denotes: CD45RA+CCR7+. CDR3 sequence: CASGLKLSGQGGSGYTF. The DNA sequence is TGTGCCAGCGGCCTTAAGCTGTCCGGACAGGGGGGTAGTGGCTACACCTTC. When the CDR3 is completed using the reference TRBV7-9 and TRBJ1-2 genes on either side, the full variable domain is DTGVSQNPRHKITKRGQNVTFRCDPISEHNRLYWYRQTLGQGPEFLTYFQNEAQLEKSRLLSDRFSAERPKGSFSTLEIQRTEQGDSAMYLCASGLKLSGQGGSGYTFGSGTRLTVV.